Below are 3 T cell receptor beta chains sequenced from a single sample in a study of shared clonotypes between healthy human individuals. The data were produced by immunoSEQ multiplex PCR, yet TCRdb's version contains in-frame clones alone and is incomplete. The profile shows more than 400,000 clones, almost 80% of them singletons. The sample consisted of PBMCs. The receptor set was obtained from a middle-aged woman in good health. Some clones in this sample may be carry-over from other donors' samples.

This clone was found a few times. Other DNA sequences in the same sample also yield this CDR3. V is TRBV5-1 and J is TRBJ2-5, with D possibly matching TRBD2 (6 bases). V dropped 3 bases and J dropped 2 bases, with 8 bases sitting between them. CDR3 length equals 13 residues. The germline CDR1 and CDR2 sequences are SGHRS and YFSETQ. CDR3 in DNA: TGCGCCAGCAGCTATGCGGGGCAAGAGACCCAGTACTTC. Translation: CASSYAGQETQYF.

The chain links TRBV7-3 to TRBJ2-5; the match to TRBD2 covers 9 bases. This CDR3 comprises 16 residues. After removal of 0 bases from V and 4 bases from J, the junction contained 6 bases not matched to a gene. CDR1 and CDR2 from the germline V gene are SGHTA and FQGTGA. The CDR3: CASSLTAGGPGETQYF. The DNA of the CDR3 is TGTGCCAGCAGCTTAACTGCGGGAGGGCCGGGAGAGACCCAGTACTTC.

This chain links TRBV2 with TRBJ2-5; TRBD1 is a possible D gene (6 bases). The V gene lost 5 bases and the J gene lost 4 bases, with 14 bases spanning the gap. The germline gives CDR1 SNHLY, CDR2 FYNNEI. This CDR3 has 14 residues. CDR3 DNA sequence: TGTGCCAGCAGTCCGGACAGAGCTGGAGAGACCCAGTACTTC. Translating it yields CASSPDRAGETQYF.